This record looks at one T cell receptor beta chain sequence and its context. Looked up from germline, CDR1 is SGHVS and CDR2 is FNYEAQ. Trimming shortened V by 4 bases and J by 0 bases, and 13 bases separated the two germline ends. CDR3 length: 16 amino acids. Original processing methods: Reference gene primer amplification yielded estimated nucleated cell counts. Clones were read by immunoSEQ multiplex PCR, and TCRdb kept only the in-frame ones, dropping some. D and trimming were read from the DNA, whereas the V and J calls and clone size are those reported in that table. The top ten hold roughly 25% of the sample, which has tens of thousands of clones, 70% to 85% seen once. The data stem from a study of blood T cell repertoires in COVID-19. At the level of the study: The study drew acute and convalescent COVID-19 samples from the United States, Italy and Spain. Sources were T cells, B-cell-depleted T cells, or PBMCs; the material itself was cDNA or gDNA.

J is TRBJ1-3 and V is TRBV7-6; D possibly corresponds to TRBD1 (5 bases). The specimen sequenced was peripheral blood. This receptor was identified in a man aged 60-69 years with acute or convalescent COVID-19. Here the CDR3 reads CASSSTRTTSGNTIYF. In nucleotides, the CDR3 is TGTGCCAGCAGCTCCACTCGGACAACCTCTGGAAACACCATATATTTT.